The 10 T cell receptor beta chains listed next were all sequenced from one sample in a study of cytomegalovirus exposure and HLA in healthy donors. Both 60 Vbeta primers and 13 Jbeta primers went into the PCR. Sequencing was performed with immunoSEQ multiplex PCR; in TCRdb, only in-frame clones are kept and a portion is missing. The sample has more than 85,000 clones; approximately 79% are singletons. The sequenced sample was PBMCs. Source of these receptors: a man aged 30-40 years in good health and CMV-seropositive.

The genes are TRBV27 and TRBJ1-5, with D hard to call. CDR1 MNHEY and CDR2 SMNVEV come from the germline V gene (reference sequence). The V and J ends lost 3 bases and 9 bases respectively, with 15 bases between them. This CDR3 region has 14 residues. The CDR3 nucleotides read TGTGCCAGCAGTTTGGCCGGGTCGGAATGGCCCCAGCATTTT. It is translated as CASSLAGSEWPQHF.

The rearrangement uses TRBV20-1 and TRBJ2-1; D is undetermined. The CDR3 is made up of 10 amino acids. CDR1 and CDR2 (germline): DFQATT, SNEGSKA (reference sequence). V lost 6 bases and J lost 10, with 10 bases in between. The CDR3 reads CSAVQEEQFF. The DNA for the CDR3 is TGCAGTGCCGTGCAGGAAGAGCAGTTCTTC.

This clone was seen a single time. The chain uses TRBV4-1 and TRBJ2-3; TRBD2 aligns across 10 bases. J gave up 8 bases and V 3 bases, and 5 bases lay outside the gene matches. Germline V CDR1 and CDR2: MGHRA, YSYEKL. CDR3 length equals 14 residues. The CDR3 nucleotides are TGCGCCAGCAGCCAGGCGGGACTAGCGCCTACGCAGTATTTT. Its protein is CASSQAGLAPTQYF.

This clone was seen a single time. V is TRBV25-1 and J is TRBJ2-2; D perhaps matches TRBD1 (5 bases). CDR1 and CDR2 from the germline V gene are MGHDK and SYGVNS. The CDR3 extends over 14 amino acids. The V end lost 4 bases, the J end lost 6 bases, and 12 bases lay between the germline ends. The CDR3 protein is CASSAWGAAGELFF. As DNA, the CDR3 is TGTGCCAGCAGTGCTTGGGGCGCGGCCGGGGAGCTGTTTTTT. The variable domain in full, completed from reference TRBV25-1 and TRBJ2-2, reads EADIYQTPRYLVIGTGKKITLECSQTMGHDKMYWYQQDPGMELHLIHYSYGVNSTEKGDLSSESTVSRIRTEHFPLTLESARPSHTSQYLCASSAWGAAGELFFGEGSRLTVL.

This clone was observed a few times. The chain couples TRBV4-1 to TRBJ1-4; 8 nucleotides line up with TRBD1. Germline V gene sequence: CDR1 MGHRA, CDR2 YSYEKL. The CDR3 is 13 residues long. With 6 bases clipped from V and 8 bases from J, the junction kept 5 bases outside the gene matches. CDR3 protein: CASSTGTGEKLFF. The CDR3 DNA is TGCGCCAGCAGTACCGGGACAGGAGAAAAACTGTTTTTT.

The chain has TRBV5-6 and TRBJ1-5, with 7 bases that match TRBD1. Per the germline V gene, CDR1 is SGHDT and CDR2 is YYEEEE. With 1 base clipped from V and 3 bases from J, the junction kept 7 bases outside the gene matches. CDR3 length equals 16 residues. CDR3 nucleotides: TGTGCCAGCAGCTTGTTTAGGGGGCAGAACAATCAGCCCCAGCATTTT. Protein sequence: CASSLFRGQNNQPQHF.

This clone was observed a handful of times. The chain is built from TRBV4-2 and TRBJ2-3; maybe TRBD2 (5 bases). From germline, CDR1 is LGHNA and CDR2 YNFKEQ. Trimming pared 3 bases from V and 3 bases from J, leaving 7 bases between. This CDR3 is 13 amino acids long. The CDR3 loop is CASSHGLTDTQYF. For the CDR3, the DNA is TGTGCCAGCAGCCACGGACTGACAGATACGCAGTATTTT.

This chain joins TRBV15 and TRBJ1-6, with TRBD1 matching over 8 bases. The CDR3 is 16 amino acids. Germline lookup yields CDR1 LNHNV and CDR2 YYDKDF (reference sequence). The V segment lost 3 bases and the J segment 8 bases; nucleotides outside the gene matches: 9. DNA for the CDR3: TGTGCCACCAGCAGGTACACCGGGACAGGCTATTCACCCCTCCACTTT. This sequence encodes CATSRYTGTGYSPLHF.

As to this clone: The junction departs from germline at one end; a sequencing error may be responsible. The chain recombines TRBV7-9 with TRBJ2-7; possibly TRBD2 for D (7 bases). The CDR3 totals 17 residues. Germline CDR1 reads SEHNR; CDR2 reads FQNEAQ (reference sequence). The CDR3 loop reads CSSSGRGEGRGPYEQYF. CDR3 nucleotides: TGTTCCAGCAGCGGAAGAGGGGAGGGCAGGGGCCCCTACGAGCAGTACTTC.

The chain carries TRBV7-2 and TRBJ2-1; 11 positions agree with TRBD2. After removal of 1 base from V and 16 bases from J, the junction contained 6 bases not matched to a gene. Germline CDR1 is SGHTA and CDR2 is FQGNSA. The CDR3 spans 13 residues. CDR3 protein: CASSLGLAGGPFF. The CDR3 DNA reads TGTGCCAGCAGCTTAGGCCTAGCGGGGGGCCCTTTCTTC.